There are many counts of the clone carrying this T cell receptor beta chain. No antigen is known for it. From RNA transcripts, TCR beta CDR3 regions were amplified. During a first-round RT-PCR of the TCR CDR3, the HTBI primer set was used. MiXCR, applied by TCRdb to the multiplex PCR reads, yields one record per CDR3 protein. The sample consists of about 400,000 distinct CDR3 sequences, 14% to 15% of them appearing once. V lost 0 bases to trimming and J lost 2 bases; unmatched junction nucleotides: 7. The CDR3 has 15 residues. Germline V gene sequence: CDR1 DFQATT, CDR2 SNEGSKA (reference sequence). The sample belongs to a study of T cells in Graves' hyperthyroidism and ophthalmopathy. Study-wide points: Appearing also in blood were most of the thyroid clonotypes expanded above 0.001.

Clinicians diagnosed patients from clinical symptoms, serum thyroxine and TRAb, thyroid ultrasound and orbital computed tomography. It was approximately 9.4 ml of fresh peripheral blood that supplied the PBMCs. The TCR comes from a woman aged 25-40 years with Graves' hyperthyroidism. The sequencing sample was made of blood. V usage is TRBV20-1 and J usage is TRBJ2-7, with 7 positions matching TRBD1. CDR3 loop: CSARETGTVPYEQYF. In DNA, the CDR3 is TGCAGTGCTAGAGAGACCGGGACAGTTCCCTACGAGCAGTACTTC.